The clone carrying this TCR beta chain was counted once. Enrollees, about 18 to 95 years old, lived in approximately 25 US areas. Original methodology: The authors estimated nucleated cell counts from reference gene primer amplification. Some clones are missing from TCRdb's copy, which holds only in-frame ones; the method was immunoSEQ multiplex PCR. That table is the source of V, J and clone size, and D and trimming were worked out from the DNA. Of hundreds of thousands of clones listed, approximately 86% were seen once; the top ten hold roughly 14%. Germline V CDR1 and CDR2: SGHRS, YFSETQ. The V gene lost 4 bases and the J gene lost 2 bases, with 11 bases spanning the gap. The CDR3 has 14 residues. The entry originates in a study of blood T cell repertoires in COVID-19. The overall study: T cells, B-cell-depleted T cells, or PBMCs provided the cDNA or gDNA that served as material.

The origin of this receptor is a woman aged 45-59 years with acute COVID-19. Sequences were obtained from PBMCs or T cells enriched from blood (not recorded which). The chain recombines TRBV5-1 with TRBJ2-3, with D unclear. The chain's CDR3 is CASSPSRSTDTQYF. The CDR3 coding sequence is TGCGCCAGCAGCCCTAGTAGGTCCACAGATACGCAGTATTTT.